Each of the 2 T cell receptor beta chains below was sequenced from the same sample in a study of cytomegalovirus exposure and HLA in healthy donors. The PCR had 60 Vbeta and 13 Jbeta primers. TCRdb's table, derived via immunoSEQ multiplex PCR, lists solely in-frame clones and lacks some. This sample has about 130,000 clones, with 78% found just once. The source material was PBMCs. The receptor set was obtained from a man under 40 in good health and CMV-seropositive.

The chain links TRBV7-9 to TRBJ1-1; the match to TRBD1 covers 12 bases. The CDR3 is 16 amino acids. Germline V CDR1 and CDR2: SEHNR, FQNEAQ (reference sequence). The trim removed 4 bases at V and 10 bases at J, leaving 13 bases unmatched. CDR3 sequence (DNA): TGTGCCAGCAGCTGGTCTCGGGGGACAGGGGGCCTGGGAGCTTTCTTT. It translates to CASSWSRGTGGLGAFF.

Here the CDR3 DNA reads TGTGCCAGTAGACCAGCGGGAGCGAACTACGAGCAGTACTTC. Its translation: CASRPAGANYEQYF. The rearrangement uses TRBV19 and TRBJ2-7; 8 nucleotides line up with TRBD2. This CDR3 is built from 14 residues. After removal of 6 bases from V and 3 bases from J, the junction contained 7 bases not matched to a gene. Germline CDR1 is LNHDA and CDR2 is SQIVND (reference sequence).